The 11 T cell receptor beta chains below all came from one sample that was sequenced in a study of blood T cell repertoires in COVID-19. Profiling relied on immunoSEQ multiplex PCR, and the TCRdb table lists in-frame clones only, not all of them. The table has about 180,000 clones, 80% to 85% seen once. What was sequenced was peripheral blood. These receptors were taken from a woman between 35 and 50 years old with COVID-19, enrolled during active disease.

The chain carries TRBV6-6 and TRBJ2-3, with 10 nucleotides matching TRBD1. The CDR3 spans 16 residues. CDR1 MNHNY and CDR2 SVGAGI come from the germline V gene (reference sequence). V was pared by 5 bases and J by 2 bases, with 7 bases of the junction left unmatched. CDR3 region: CASSGTGTGDTDTQYF. The CDR3 DNA follows: TGTGCCAGCAGTGGAACCGGGACAGGGGACACAGATACGCAGTATTTT.

V is TRBV5-1 and J is TRBJ1-1, with 9 bases identical to TRBD1. V was pared by 2 bases and J by 1 base, with 6 bases of the junction left unmatched. CDR3 size: 16 residues. The germline V gene has CDR1 SGHRS and CDR2 YFSETQ. CDR3 sequence (DNA): TGCGCCAGCAGCTTTACAGGGGGCATCAGGAACACTGAAGCTTTCTTT. It is translated as CASSFTGGIRNTEAFF. The complete variable domain, with remaining parts taken from reference TRBV5-1 and TRBJ1-1, reads KAGVTQTPRYLIKTRGQQVTLSCSPISGHRSVSWYQQTPGQGLQFLFEYFSETQRNKGNFPGRFSGRQFSNSRSEMNVSTLELGDSALYLCASSFTGGIRNTEAFFGQGTRLTVV.

A single count supports this clone. The chain links TRBV7-6 to TRBJ1-6; TRBD1 matches at 7 bases. CDR3 length: 17 amino acids. The trim removed 3 bases at V and 4 bases at J, leaving 9 bases unmatched. Per germline, CDR1 SGHVS and CDR2 FNYEAQ. Here the CDR3 DNA reads TGTGCCAGCAGCTTCTTTCCCGGGACAGATTATAATTCACCCCTCCACTTT. Amino acids: CASSFFPGTDYNSPLHF.

This chain uses TRBV19 with TRBJ1-3; unclear D gene. The V gene lost 7 bases and the J gene lost 0 bases, with 19 bases spanning the gap. The CDR3 loop spans 17 amino acids. Per germline, CDR1 LNHDA and CDR2 SQIVND (reference sequence). The CDR3 nucleotides read TGTGCCAGTATTGACTCCTTACGGCTTAACTCTGGAAACACCATATATTTT. Its translation is CASIDSLRLNSGNTIYF.

This chain joins TRBV2 and TRBJ2-5, with TRBD1 matching 7 bases. Unmatched junction bases numbered 11, after V lost 8 bases and J lost 2 bases. The CDR3 consists of 15 residues. Germline-derived CDR1 and CDR2 are SNHLY and FYNNEI. CDR3 sequence (DNA): TGTGCCAGCTACCGGGACAGAGAGAGACAAGAGACCCAGTACTTC. Translating it yields CASYRDRERQETQYF. The whole variable domain, remainder taken from reference TRBV2 and TRBJ2-5, is EPEVTQTPSHQVTQMGQEVILRCVPISNHLYFYWYRQILGQKVEFLVSFYNNEISEKSEIFDDQFSVERPDGSNFTLKIRSTKLEDSAMYFCASYRDRERQETQYFGPGTRLLVL.

V usage is TRBV3-1 (or the pseudogene TRBV3-2) and J usage is TRBJ2-1; TRBD2 aligns across 10 bases. CDR3 length: 18 amino acids. Germline values: CDR1 LGHDT, CDR2 YNNKEL (reference sequence). J was trimmed by 6 bases and V by 5 bases; bases with no gene match: 16. CDR3 protein: CASSLRPGLAQGANEQFF. The CDR3 region has the DNA TGTGCCAGCAGCTTAAGACCGGGACTAGCGCAGGGGGCCAATGAGCAGTTCTTC.

The rearrangement uses TRBV28 and TRBJ2-3; 14 bases are a match to TRBD2. V dropped 3 bases and J dropped 4; count of bases not matched to a gene: 3. The CDR3 totals 16 residues. Germline V gene sequence: CDR1 MDHEN, CDR2 SYDVKM. The chain's CDR3 is CASSFRTSGRSDTQYF. The CDR3 DNA sequence: TGTGCCAGCAGTTTCCGGACTAGCGGGAGGTCAGATACGCAGTATTTT.

The chain uses TRBV10-1 and TRBJ2-2, with D unresolved. The germline V gene encodes CDR1 WNHNN and CDR2 SYGVQD (reference sequence). The V gene lost 2 bases and the J gene lost 7 bases, with 8 bases spanning the gap. This CDR3 is 13 amino acids long. The CDR3 DNA is TGCGCCAGCAGTGAGACTATTGGCGGGGAGCTGTTTTTT. This gives the protein CASSETIGGELFF.

The sample holds a few counts of this clone. V and J are TRBV29-1 and TRBJ1-2, with 9 bases fitting TRBD1. The CDR3 contains 14 residues. Germline assignment: CDR1 SQVTM and CDR2 ANQGSEA. With V trimmed by 6 bases and J by 5 bases, 10 bases remained unmatched. The CDR3 is CSVYRQGDRYGYTF. The DNA for the CDR3 is TGCAGCGTCTACCGACAGGGGGATAGGTATGGCTACACCTTC. The variable domain in full, with the rest retrieved from reference TRBV29-1 and TRBJ1-2, is SAVISQKPSRDICQRGTSLTIQCQVDSQVTMMFWYRQQPGQSLTLIATANQGSEATYESGFVIDKFPISRPNLTFSTLTVSNMSPEDSSIYLCSVYRQGDRYGYTFGSGTRLTVV.

This rearrangement joins TRBV2 to TRBJ2-1; 10 bases line up with TRBD2. The V gene end was trimmed by 6 bases and the J gene end by 9 bases; junction bases not matched to a gene: 5. Germline loops: CDR1 SNHLY, CDR2 FYNNEI. The CDR3 has 13 amino acids. The CDR3 DNA follows: TGTGCCAGCAGCGGGACTAGCGCCAGTGAGCAGTTCTTC. Residues: CASSGTSASEQFF.

The J gene is TRBJ1-2, the V gene TRBV7-9; D remains unclear. The CDR3 length is 14 residues. The V end was cut by 3 bases, the J end by 3 bases, with 11 bases between. Per germline, CDR1 SEHNR and CDR2 FQNEAQ (reference sequence). In DNA, the CDR3 is TGTGCCAGCAGCTTCGACCGGGTGGACTATGGCTACACCTTC. It translates to CASSFDRVDYGYTF.